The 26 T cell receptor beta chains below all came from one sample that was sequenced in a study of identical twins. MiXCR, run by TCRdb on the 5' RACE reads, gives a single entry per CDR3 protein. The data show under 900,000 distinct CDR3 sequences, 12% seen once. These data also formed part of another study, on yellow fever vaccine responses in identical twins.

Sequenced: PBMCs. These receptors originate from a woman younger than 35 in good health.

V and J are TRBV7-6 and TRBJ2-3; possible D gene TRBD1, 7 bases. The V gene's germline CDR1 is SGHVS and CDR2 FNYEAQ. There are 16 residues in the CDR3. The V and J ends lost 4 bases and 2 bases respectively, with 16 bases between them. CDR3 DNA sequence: TGTGCCAGCAGCTCGGGAGTGACAGGGATCACAGATACGCAGTATTTT. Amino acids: CASSSGVTGITDTQYF.

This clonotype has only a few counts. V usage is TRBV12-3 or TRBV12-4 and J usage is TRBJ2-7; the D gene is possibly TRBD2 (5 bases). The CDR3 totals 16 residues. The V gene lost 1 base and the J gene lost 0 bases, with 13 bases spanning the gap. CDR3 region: CASSLGGIRSSYEQYF. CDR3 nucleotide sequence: TGTGCCAGCAGTTTAGGAGGGATTAGGAGCTCCTACGAGCAGTACTTC.

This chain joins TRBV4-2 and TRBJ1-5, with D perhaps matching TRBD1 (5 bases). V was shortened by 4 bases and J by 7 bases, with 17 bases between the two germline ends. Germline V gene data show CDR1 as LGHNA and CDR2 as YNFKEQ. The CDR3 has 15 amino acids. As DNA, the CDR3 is TGTGCCAGCAGCCCGAACGCAGGGAGTCCCCAGCCCCAGCATTTT. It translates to CASSPNAGSPQPQHF.

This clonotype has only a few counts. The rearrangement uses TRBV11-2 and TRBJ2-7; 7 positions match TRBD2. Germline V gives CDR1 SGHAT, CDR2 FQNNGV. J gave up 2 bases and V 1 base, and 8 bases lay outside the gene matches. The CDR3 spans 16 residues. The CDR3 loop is CASSLVGGRATYEQYF. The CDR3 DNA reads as TGTGCCAGCAGCTTAGTCGGGGGGAGGGCAACCTACGAGCAGTACTTC.

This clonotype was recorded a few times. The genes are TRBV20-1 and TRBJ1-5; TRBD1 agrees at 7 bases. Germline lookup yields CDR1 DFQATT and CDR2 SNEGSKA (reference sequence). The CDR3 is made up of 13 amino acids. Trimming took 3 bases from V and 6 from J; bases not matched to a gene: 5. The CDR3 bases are TGCAGTGCTAGGGACAGGCAATTTCAGCCCCAGCATTTT. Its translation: CSARDRQFQPQHF.

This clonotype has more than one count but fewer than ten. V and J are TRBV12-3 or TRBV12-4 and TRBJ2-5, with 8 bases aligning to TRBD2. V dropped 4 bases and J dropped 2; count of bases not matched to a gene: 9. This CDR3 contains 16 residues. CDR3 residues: CASSSGLGLVQETQYF. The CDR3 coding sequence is TGTGCCAGCAGTTCGGGACTAGGTTTGGTGCAAGAGACCCAGTACTTC.

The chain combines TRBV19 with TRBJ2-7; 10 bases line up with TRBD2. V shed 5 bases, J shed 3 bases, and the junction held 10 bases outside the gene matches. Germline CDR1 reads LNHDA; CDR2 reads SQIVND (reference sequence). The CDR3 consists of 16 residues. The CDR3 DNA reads TGTGCCAGTAGTCTAGCGGCTAGCGGGAGTGGCTACGAGCAGTACTTC. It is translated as CASSLAASGSGYEQYF.

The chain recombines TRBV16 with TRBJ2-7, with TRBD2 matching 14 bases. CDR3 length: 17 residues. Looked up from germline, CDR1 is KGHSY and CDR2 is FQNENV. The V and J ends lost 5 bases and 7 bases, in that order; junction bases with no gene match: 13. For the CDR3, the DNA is TGTGCCAGCAGCGGGAAGGTGGGGACTAGCGGGAGTTATGAGCAGTACTTC. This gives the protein CASSGKVGTSGSYEQYF. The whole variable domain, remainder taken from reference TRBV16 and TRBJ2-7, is GEEVAQTPKHLVRGEGQKAKLYCAPIKGHSYVFWYQQVLKNEFKFLISFQNENVFDETGMPKERFSAKCLPNSPCSLEIQATKLEDSAVYFCASSGKVGTSGSYEQYFGPGTRLTVT.

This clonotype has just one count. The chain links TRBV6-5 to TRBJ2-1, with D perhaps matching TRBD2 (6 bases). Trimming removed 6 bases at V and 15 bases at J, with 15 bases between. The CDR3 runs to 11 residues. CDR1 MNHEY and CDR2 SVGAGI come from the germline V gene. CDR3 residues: CASSAGSLLFF. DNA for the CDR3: TGTGCCAGCAGCGCGGGGTCCCTTCTGTTCTTC.

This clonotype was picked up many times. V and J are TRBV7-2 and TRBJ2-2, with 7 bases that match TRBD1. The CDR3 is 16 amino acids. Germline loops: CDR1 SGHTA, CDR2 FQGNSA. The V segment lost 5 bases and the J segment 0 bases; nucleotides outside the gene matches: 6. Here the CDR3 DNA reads TGTGCCAGCAGCCCATGGGGACAGACGAACACCGGGGAGCTGTTTTTT. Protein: CASSPWGQTNTGELFF.

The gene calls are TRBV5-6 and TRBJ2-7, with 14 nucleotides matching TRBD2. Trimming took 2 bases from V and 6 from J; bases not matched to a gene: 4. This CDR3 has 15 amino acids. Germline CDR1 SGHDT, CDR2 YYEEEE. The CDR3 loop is CASSLAGLAGVEQYF. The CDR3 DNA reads TGTGCCAGCAGCTTAGCGGGACTAGCGGGAGTCGAGCAGTACTTC.

The CDR3 region has the DNA TGCGCCAGCAAGAATGGGACGGTACAAGAGACCCAGTACTTC. Translation: CASKNGTVQETQYF. The V call is TRBV5-1, the J call TRBJ2-5; possibly TRBD1 or TRBD2 for D (5 bases each). The germline CDR1 and CDR2 sequences are SGHRS and YFSETQ. V lost 6 bases to trimming and J lost 2 bases, with 14 bases between them. The CDR3 is made up of 14 amino acids.

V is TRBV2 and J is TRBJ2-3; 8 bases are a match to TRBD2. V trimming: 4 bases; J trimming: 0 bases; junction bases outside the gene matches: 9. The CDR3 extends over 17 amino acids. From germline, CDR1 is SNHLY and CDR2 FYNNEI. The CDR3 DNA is TGTGCCAGCAGTGGCGGGGGGCCTAACGTCAGCACAGATACGCAGTATTTT. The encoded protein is CASSGGGPNVSTDTQYF.

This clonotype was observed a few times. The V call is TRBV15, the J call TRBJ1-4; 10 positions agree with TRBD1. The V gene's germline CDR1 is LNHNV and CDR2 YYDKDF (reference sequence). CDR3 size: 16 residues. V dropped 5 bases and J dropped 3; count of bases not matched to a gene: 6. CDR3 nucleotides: TGTGCCACCAGCGGGACAGGGGTGGGTTCTAATGAAAAACTGTTTTTT. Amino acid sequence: CATSGTGVGSNEKLFF.

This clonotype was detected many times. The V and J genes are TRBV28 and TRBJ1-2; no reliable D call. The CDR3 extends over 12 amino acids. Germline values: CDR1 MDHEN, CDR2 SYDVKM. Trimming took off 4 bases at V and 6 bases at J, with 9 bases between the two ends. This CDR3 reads CASSWNVDGYTF. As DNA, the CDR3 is TGTGCCAGCAGTTGGAACGTAGATGGCTACACCTTC.

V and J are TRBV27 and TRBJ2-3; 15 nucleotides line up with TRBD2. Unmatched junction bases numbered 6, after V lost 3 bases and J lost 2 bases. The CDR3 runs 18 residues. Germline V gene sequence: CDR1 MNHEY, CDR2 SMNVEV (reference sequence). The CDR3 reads CASSLRTSGRASTDTQYF. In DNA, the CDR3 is TGTGCCAGCAGTTTGAGGACTAGCGGGAGGGCCTCCACAGATACGCAGTATTTT.

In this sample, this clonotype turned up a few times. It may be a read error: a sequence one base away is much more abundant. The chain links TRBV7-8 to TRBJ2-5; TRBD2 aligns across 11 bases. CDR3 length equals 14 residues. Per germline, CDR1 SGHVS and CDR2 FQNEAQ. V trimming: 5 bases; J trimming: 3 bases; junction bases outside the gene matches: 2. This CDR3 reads CASSAGLAEETQYF. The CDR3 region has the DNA TGTGCCAGCAGCGCGGGACTAGCGGAAGAGACCCAGTACTTC.

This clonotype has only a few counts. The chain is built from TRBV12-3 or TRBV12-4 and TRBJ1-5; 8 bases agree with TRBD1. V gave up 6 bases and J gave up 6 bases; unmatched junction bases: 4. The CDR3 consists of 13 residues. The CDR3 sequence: CASRRDRFQPQHF. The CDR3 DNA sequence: TGTGCCAGCAGACGGGACAGGTTTCAGCCCCAGCATTTT.

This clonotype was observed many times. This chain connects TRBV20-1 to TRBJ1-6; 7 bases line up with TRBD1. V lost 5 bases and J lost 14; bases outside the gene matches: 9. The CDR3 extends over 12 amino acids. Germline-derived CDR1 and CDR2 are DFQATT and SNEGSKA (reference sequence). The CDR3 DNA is TGCAGTGCTCTACAGGGGCAGCACGCCCTCCACTTT. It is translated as CSALQGQHALHF.

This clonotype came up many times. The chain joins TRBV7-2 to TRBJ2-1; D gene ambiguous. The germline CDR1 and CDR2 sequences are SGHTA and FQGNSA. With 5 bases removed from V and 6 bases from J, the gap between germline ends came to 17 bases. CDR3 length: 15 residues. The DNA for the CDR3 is TGTGCCAGCAGCATGGCGCTGGTGGGTCCCAATGAGCAGTTCTTC. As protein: CASSMALVGPNEQFF.

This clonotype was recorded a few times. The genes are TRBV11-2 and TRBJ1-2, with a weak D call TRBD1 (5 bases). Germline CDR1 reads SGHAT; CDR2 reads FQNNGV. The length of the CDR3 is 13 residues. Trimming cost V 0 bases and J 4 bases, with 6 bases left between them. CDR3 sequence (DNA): TGTGCCAGCAGCTTAGAGGGGCTCTATGGCTACACCTTC. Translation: CASSLEGLYGYTF.

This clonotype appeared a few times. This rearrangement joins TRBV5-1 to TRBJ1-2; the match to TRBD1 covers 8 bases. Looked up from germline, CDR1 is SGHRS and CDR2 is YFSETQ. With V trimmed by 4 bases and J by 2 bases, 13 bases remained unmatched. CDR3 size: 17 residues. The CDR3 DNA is TGCGCCAGCAGCCCGGGACAGGCACGCGGGTTGAACTATGGCTACACCTTC. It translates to CASSPGQARGLNYGYTF.

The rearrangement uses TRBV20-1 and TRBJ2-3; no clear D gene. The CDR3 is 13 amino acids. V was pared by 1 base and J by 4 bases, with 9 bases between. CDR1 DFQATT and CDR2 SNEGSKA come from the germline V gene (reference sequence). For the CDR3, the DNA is TGCAGTGCTAGAGTTGCAGCTCCAGATACGCAGTATTTT. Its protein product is CSARVAAPDTQYF.

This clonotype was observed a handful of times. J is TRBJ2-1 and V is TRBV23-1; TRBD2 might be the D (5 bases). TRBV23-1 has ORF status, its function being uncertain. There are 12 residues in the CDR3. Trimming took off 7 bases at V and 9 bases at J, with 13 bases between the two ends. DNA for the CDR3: TGCGCCAGCAATGCGGGCTACGGTGAGCAGTTCTTC. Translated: CASNAGYGEQFF.

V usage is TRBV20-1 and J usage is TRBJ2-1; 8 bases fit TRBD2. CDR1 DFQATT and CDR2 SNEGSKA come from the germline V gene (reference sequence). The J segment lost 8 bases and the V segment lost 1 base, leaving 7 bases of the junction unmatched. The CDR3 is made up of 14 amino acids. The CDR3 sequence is CSARVTGGWYEQFF. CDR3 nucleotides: TGCAGTGCTAGAGTAACGGGGGGGTGGTATGAGCAGTTCTTC.

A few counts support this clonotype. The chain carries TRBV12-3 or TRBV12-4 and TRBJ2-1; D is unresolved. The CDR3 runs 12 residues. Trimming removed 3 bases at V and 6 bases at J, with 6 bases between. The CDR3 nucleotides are TGTGCCAGCAGTTTTCAACTCAATGAGCAGTTCTTC. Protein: CASSFQLNEQFF.